One sample yielded the 18 T cell receptor beta chains listed below, sequenced in a study of blood T cell repertoires in COVID-19. The method was immunoSEQ multiplex PCR; TCRdb's version includes in-frame clones alone and lacks a portion of them. The sample records under 250,000 clones, approximately 91% being singletons. Sequencing was done on a sample of peripheral blood. The origin of the receptors is a man younger than 40 with COVID-19, enrolled during active disease.

The chain combines TRBV2 with TRBJ1-1; 12 nucleotides agree with TRBD1. Unmatched junction bases numbered 11, after V lost 1 base and J lost 5 bases. This CDR3 has 18 residues. The germline CDR1 and CDR2 sequences are SNHLY and FYNNEI. The DNA of the CDR3 is TGTGCCAGCAGTGAAGGGCCGGGACAGGGGGCCCGGGGGACTGAAGCTTTCTTT. Protein: CASSEGPGQGARGTEAFF. The variable domain in full, with the rest retrieved from reference TRBV2 and TRBJ1-1, is EPEVTQTPSHQVTQMGQEVILRCVPISNHLYFYWYRQILGQKVEFLVSFYNNEISEKSEIFDDQFSVERPDGSNFTLKIRSTKLEDSAMYFCASSEGPGQGARGTEAFFGQGTRLTVV.

In this sample, this clone turned up once. This chain links TRBV11-2 with TRBJ1-1, with 9 bases aligning to TRBD1. This CDR3 has 14 residues. V shed 5 bases, J shed 3 bases, and the junction held 4 bases outside the gene matches. Germline V gene data show CDR1 as SGHAT and CDR2 as FQNNGV. The CDR3 sequence is CASSATGGDTEAFF. CDR3 bases: TGTGCCAGCAGCGCCACAGGGGGCGACACTGAAGCTTTCTTT.

This clone came up once. The chain is built from TRBV29-1 and TRBJ2-7, with TRBD1 as a possible D gene (6 bases). CDR3 length: 12 amino acids. Between the trimmed V and J ends, which lost 6 bases and 1 base, there was a span of 10 bases. Germline V lookup: CDR1 SQVTM, CDR2 ANQGSEA. CDR3 nucleotides: TGCAGCGTATCTGGACAGTCCTACGAGCAGTACTTC. Translation: CSVSGQSYEQYF.

The rearrangement joins TRBV5-1 to TRBJ2-5; 11 positions agree with TRBD2. CDR3 length: 16 residues. Germline V gene lookup returns CDR1 SGHRS and CDR2 YFSETQ. After removal of 4 bases from V and 5 bases from J, the junction contained 10 bases not matched to a gene. The CDR3 spells CASSPSTSGVSETQYF. The DNA of the CDR3 is TGCGCCAGCAGCCCATCGACTAGCGGGGTATCGGAGACCCAGTACTTC.

The chain links TRBV7-9 to TRBJ1-5; D is unresolved. CDR1 is SEHNR, CDR2 FQNEAQ, per germline (reference sequence). V gave up 3 bases and J gave up 4 bases, with 10 bases separating them. The CDR3 is made up of 14 amino acids. The CDR3 sequence: CASSFNTENQPQHF. The CDR3 nucleotides are TGTGCCAGCAGCTTTAATACAGAAAATCAGCCCCAGCATTTT.

In its sample, this clone was seen once. V usage is TRBV29-1 and J usage is TRBJ2-3; TRBD2 agrees at 8 bases. The germline gives CDR1 SQVTM, CDR2 ANQGSEA. The CDR3 length is 15 residues. The J segment lost 0 bases and the V segment lost 5 bases, leaving 7 bases of the junction unmatched. This CDR3 reads CSVSGGASSTDTQYF. The CDR3, as DNA: TGCAGCGTTAGCGGGGGTGCCTCTAGCACAGATACGCAGTATTTT.

This clone was observed once. J is TRBJ2-2 and V is TRBV6-1, with TRBD1 matching 8 bases. Germline loops: CDR1 MNHNS, CDR2 SASEGT. J was trimmed by 4 bases and V by 0 bases; bases with no gene match: 7. CDR3 length: 17 amino acids. CDR3 residues: CASSEARQGRTTGELFF. CDR3 nucleotides: TGTGCCAGCAGTGAAGCGCGACAGGGGAGGACCACCGGGGAGCTGTTTTTT.

This chain joins TRBV6-1 and TRBJ2-1; tentative D call: TRBD1 (5 bases). CDR3 length: 12 residues. Looked up from germline, CDR1 is MNHNS and CDR2 is SASEGT. The V gene lost 3 bases and the J gene lost 5 bases, with 5 bases spanning the gap. The CDR3 coding sequence is TGTGCCAGCAGTGAGGGGCACAATGAGCAGTTCTTC. Amino acid sequence: CASSEGHNEQFF.

The gene calls are TRBV30 and TRBJ2-7, with D perhaps TRBD1 (6 bases). The CDR3 is made up of 11 amino acids. Trimming removed 6 bases at V and 11 bases at J, with 17 bases between. The germline CDR1 and CDR2 sequences are GTSNPN and SVGIG (reference sequence). The CDR3, as DNA: TGTGCCTGCTCCTCCGCCGGGACAAAGTACTTC. Its translation is CACSSAGTKYF.

This sequence joins TRBV18 and TRBJ1-2, with TRBD1 identical over 7 bases. With V trimmed by 6 bases and J by 3 bases, 4 bases remained unmatched. This CDR3 has 13 amino acids. Germline-derived CDR1 and CDR2 are KGHSH and LQKENI. DNA for the CDR3: TGTGCCAGCTCGTCCGGACAGGACTATGGCTACACCTTC. This translates into CASSSGQDYGYTF.

The chain couples TRBV4-1 to TRBJ2-3; 13 bases are a match to TRBD2. This CDR3 spans 17 amino acids. J lost 2 bases, V lost 4 bases, and 6 bases had no gene match. Germline lookup yields CDR1 MGHRA and CDR2 YSYEKL. The CDR3, as DNA: TGCGCCAGCAGCCGCGGGGGACTAGCGGGAAACACAGATACGCAGTATTTT. Translated, it gives CASSRGGLAGNTDTQYF.

This clone was found once. The rearrangement joins TRBV27 to TRBJ1-2; no firm D call. This CDR3 has 13 amino acids. The V end lost 6 bases, the J end lost 3 bases, and 11 bases lay between the germline ends. Germline assignment: CDR1 MNHEY and CDR2 SMNVEV (reference sequence). CDR3 nucleotides: TGTGCCAGCAGGGCGGGCGGGTACTATGGCTACACCTTC. This sequence encodes CASRAGGYYGYTF.

This rearrangement joins TRBV6-4 to TRBJ1-6; D not certain. From germline, CDR1 is MRHNA and CDR2 SNTAGT. The V end was cut by 3 bases, the J end by 2 bases, with 5 bases between. This CDR3 has 14 amino acids. This CDR3 is CASSEGAYNSPLHF. The CDR3 DNA follows: TGTGCCAGCAGTGAGGGAGCCTATAATTCACCCCTCCACTTT.

The chain links TRBV9 to TRBJ2-1, with D tentatively TRBD2 (6 bases). This CDR3 region has 15 residues. CDR1 is SGDLS and CDR2 is YYNGEE in the germline V gene. Trimming shortened V by 3 bases and J by 6 bases, and 16 bases separated the two germline ends. The CDR3 sequence is CASSDPRGALNEQFF. CDR3 DNA: TGTGCCAGCAGCGACCCCCGCGGGGCACTCAATGAGCAGTTCTTC.

The chain combines TRBV19 with TRBJ1-2; 8 positions agree with TRBD1. The CDR3 loop spans 14 amino acids. Trimming at V came to 3 bases and at J to 3 bases, leaving 3 bases not matched to a gene. Germline CDR1 and CDR2: LNHDA and SQIVND (reference sequence). The DNA for the CDR3 is TGTGCCAGTAGTATCAGGGGGCCGGACTATGGCTACACCTTC. This gives the protein CASSIRGPDYGYTF.

The chain is built from TRBV2 and TRBJ2-1; 7 bases are a match to TRBD1. The V gene's germline CDR1 is SNHLY and CDR2 FYNNEI. V trimming: 6 bases; J trimming: 6 bases; junction bases outside the gene matches: 11. The CDR3 loop spans 15 amino acids. The CDR3 DNA reads TGTGCCAGCAGCCTAAGGCAGGGGGTGGGCAATGAGCAGTTCTTC. Translated, it gives CASSLRQGVGNEQFF.

The gene calls are TRBV5-1 and TRBJ2-2; 9 bases fit TRBD1. The germline V gene encodes CDR1 SGHRS and CDR2 YFSETQ. This CDR3 is built from 16 residues. J lost 5 bases, V lost 4 bases, and 9 bases had no gene match. DNA of the CDR3: TGCGCCAGCAGCCCCCCGGGACAGGGAATTACCGGGGAGCTGTTTTTT. Its protein product is CASSPPGQGITGELFF.

This clone was seen more than once but under ten times. The rearrangement uses TRBV3-1 (or the pseudogene TRBV3-2) and TRBJ2-7; 10 nucleotides match TRBD1. Germline lookup yields CDR1 LGHDT and CDR2 YNNKEL (reference sequence). CDR3 size: 16 residues. V trimming: 0 bases; J trimming: 4 bases; junction bases outside the gene matches: 6. The CDR3 is CASSQDSTGQGYEQYF. In DNA, the CDR3 is TGTGCCAGCAGCCAAGATTCTACGGGACAGGGGTACGAGCAGTACTTC.